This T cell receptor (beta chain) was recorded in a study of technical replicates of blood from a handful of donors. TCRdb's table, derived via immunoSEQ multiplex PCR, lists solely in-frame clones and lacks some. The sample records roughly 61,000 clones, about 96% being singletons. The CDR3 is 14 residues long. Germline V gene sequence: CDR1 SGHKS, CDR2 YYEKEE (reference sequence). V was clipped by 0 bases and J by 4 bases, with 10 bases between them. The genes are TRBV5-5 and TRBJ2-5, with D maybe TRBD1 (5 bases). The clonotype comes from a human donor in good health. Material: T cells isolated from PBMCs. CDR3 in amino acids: CASSLGLGRETQYF. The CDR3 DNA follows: TGTGCCAGCAGCTTGGGTCTGGGGCGAGAGACCCAGTACTTC.